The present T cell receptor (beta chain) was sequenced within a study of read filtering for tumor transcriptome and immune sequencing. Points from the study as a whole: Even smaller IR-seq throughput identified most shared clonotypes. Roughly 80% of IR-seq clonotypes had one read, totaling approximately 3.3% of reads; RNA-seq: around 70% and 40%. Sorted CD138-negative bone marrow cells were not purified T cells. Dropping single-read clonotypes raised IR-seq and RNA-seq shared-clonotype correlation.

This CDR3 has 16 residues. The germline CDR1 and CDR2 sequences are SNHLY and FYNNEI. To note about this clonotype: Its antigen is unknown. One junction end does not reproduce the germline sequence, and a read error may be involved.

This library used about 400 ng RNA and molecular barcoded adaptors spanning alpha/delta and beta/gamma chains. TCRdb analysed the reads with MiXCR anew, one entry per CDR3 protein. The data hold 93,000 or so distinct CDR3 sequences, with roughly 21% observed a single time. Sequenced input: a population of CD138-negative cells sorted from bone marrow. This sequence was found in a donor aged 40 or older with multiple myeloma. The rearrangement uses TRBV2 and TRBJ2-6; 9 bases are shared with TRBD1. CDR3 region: CASSQDRGAGANVLAF. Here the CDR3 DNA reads TGTGCCAGCAGCCAGGACAGGGGAGCCGGGGCCAACGTCCTGGCTTTC.